The sequence of this TCR beta chain was determined in a study of T cell responses to AZD1222 COVID-19 vaccine. Study background: Whether given at about 4 or about 12 weeks, second doses were pooled.

Sequencing was performed with immunoSEQ multiplex PCR; in TCRdb, only in-frame clones are kept and a portion is missing. The sample lists about 100,000 clones, 90% to 95% occurring once. General study results and limits: None of the repertoires were sampled until the peak T cell response had passed. White British ancestry dominated among donors, who included more females, and clonal diversity was possibly underestimated.

On this clone itself: The antigen remains undetermined.

The CDR3 is 15 residues long. V lost 1 base, J lost 7 bases, and 11 bases lay in between. Germline V gene data show CDR1 as LNHNV and CDR2 as YYDKDF (reference sequence). The V call is TRBV15, the J call TRBJ1-6; D is possibly TRBD1 (5 bases). This sequence originates from an adult in good health. The sample consisted of peripheral blood, taken on day 0 of AZD1222 vaccination. In DNA, the CDR3 is TGTGCCACCAGCAGAGTTTGGGAGGGGAATTCACCCCTCCACTTT. Its protein product is CATSRVWEGNSPLHF. The complete variable domain, with remaining parts taken from reference TRBV15 and TRBJ1-6, reads DAMVIQNPRYQVTQFGKPVTLSCSQTLNHNVMYWYQQKSSQAPKLLFHYYDKDFNNEADTPDNFQSRRPNTSFCFLDIRSPGLGDTAMYLCATSRVWEGNSPLHFGNGTRLTVT.